The 31 T cell receptor beta chains in this list originate from one sample, sequenced in a study of CD8 T cells in Susac syndrome. Random hexamers were used to reverse transcribe an amount of about 0.45 to 1 ug RNA. TCRdb fed the immunoSEQ multiplex PCR reads into MiXCR, producing one record per CDR3 protein. The data contain around 230,000 distinct CDR3 sequences, almost 97% of them singletons. What was sequenced was CD4+ T cells from PBMCs. The receptors stem from a human donor with Susac syndrome.

Written as DNA, the CDR3 is TGCAGCGTTGAACCGGGACAGGGGGTTGAAAAACTGTTTTTT. Amino acids: CSVEPGQGVEKLFF. The V and J genes are TRBV29-1 and TRBJ1-4, with TRBD1 identical over 11 bases. The J segment lost 7 bases and the V segment lost 2 bases, leaving 3 bases of the junction unmatched. Germline CDR1 is SQVTM and CDR2 is ANQGSEA. This CDR3 has 14 amino acids.

V usage is TRBV15 and J usage is TRBJ1-1; D not certain. Trimming shortened V by 6 bases and J by 3 bases, and 8 bases separated the two germline ends. CDR3 length: 12 residues. Germline CDR1 is LNHNV and CDR2 is YYDKDF (reference sequence). As DNA, the CDR3 is TGTGCCACCAGGGCGATTTACACTGAAGCTTTCTTT. This encodes CATRAIYTEAFF.

The rearrangement uses TRBV6-4 and TRBJ1-2; D ambiguous. Germline values: CDR1 MRHNA, CDR2 SNTAGT. The CDR3 consists of 12 residues. Between the trimmed V and J ends, which lost 0 bases and 6 bases, there was a span of 5 bases. The CDR3 here is CASSDSSHGYTF. CDR3 in DNA: TGTGCCAGCAGTGACTCGAGCCATGGCTACACCTTC.

The chain joins TRBV7-2 to TRBJ2-5; D possibly corresponds to TRBD2 (6 bases). Deletions cut 4 bases from V and 3 bases from J, with 18 bases between. Germline assignment: CDR1 SGHTA and CDR2 FQGNSA. The CDR3 contains 16 residues. The CDR3 sequence: CASSYGRKAGKETQYF. CDR3 sequence (DNA): TGTGCCAGCAGCTACGGGCGGAAGGCGGGGAAAGAGACCCAGTACTTC.

The chain has TRBV28 and TRBJ2-7; possibly TRBD1 for D (5 bases). Germline lookup yields CDR1 MDHEN and CDR2 SYDVKM. CDR3 length: 12 amino acids. Trimming took 6 bases from V and 3 from J, leaving 9 bases between them. For the CDR3, the DNA is TGTGCCAGCAGGGACACACGCTACGAGCAGTACTTC. This codes for CASRDTRYEQYF. The full variable domain, with the rest looked up from reference TRBV28 and TRBJ2-7, is DVKVTQSSRYLVKRTGEKVFLECVQDMDHENMFWYRQDPGLGLRLIYFSYDVKMKEKGDIPEGYSVSREKKERFSLILESASTNQTSMYLCASRDTRYEQYFGPGTRLTVT.

The CDR3 DNA reads as TGTGCCAGCGGAAAGGCTGGTACGCAGTATTTT. The encoded protein is CASGKAGTQYF. The chain links TRBV6-5 to TRBJ2-3; D call uncertain. Germline CDR1 reads MNHEY; CDR2 reads SVGAGI. Trimming took 8 bases from V and 8 from J, leaving 11 bases between them. This CDR3 contains 11 residues.

This chain connects TRBV15 to TRBJ1-1; TRBD1 matches 9 bases. CDR1 is LNHNV, CDR2 YYDKDF, per germline (reference sequence). CDR3 length: 16 amino acids. J gave up 4 bases and V 0 bases, and 6 bases lay outside the gene matches. In nucleotides, the CDR3 is TGTGCCACCAGCAGAGATGTAACAGGGGGCTCCACTGAAGCTTTCTTT. Its protein is CATSRDVTGGSTEAFF.

The genes are TRBV7-2 and TRBJ1-1; D unresolved. With 1 base removed from V and 0 bases from J, the gap between germline ends came to 9 bases. The CDR3 length is 15 residues. CDR1 is SGHTA, CDR2 FQGNSA, per germline. CDR3: CASSLDSGLNTEAFF. For the CDR3, the DNA is TGTGCCAGCAGCTTAGATTCCGGACTGAACACTGAAGCTTTCTTT.

This chain uses TRBV3-1 with TRBJ1-2; D uncertain. The CDR3 runs 12 residues. Germline CDR1 LGHDT, CDR2 YNNKEL (reference sequence). V lost 8 bases and J 8 bases, leaving 15 bases between the germline ends. The CDR3 loop is CASHRGMGGYTF. Here the CDR3 DNA reads TGTGCCAGCCACCGAGGGATGGGGGGCTACACCTTC.

J is TRBJ1-2 and V is TRBV2, with D uncertain. Trimming pared 9 bases from V and 5 bases from J, leaving 19 bases between. Germline loops: CDR1 SNHLY, CDR2 FYNNEI. The CDR3 length is 14 residues. The CDR3 nucleotides read TGTGCCAGTACTCTCCGGACGCGAGGGTATGGCTACACCTTC. Encoded protein: CASTLRTRGYGYTF.

This rearrangement joins TRBV12-3 or TRBV12-4 to TRBJ1-1; TRBD1 matches at 7 bases. The ends lost 6 bases at V and 11 bases at J; junction bases unmatched: 18. The CDR3 is 15 amino acids. CDR3 nucleotide sequence: TGTGCCAGCAGCCCCCTCACGGTCCAGGGGGTGGTTGCTTTCTTT. Translating gives CASSPLTVQGVVAFF.

This chain joins TRBV3-1 and TRBJ2-1, with D hard to call. The CDR3 contains 12 residues. Germline lookup yields CDR1 LGHDT and CDR2 YNNKEL (reference sequence). The V and J ends lost 1 base and 10 bases respectively, with 8 bases between them. This chain's CDR3 is CASSQGRIEQFF. DNA for the CDR3: TGTGCCAGCAGCCAAGGGCGTATAGAGCAGTTCTTC.

V usage is TRBV2 and J usage is TRBJ1-5; a possible D gene is TRBD1 (5 bases). This CDR3 has 13 amino acids. CDR1 is SNHLY, CDR2 FYNNEI, per germline. V was shortened by 6 bases and J by 3 bases, with 9 bases between the two germline ends. CDR3 region: CASRQEVNQPQHF. The CDR3 bases are TGTGCCAGCAGACAGGAGGTCAATCAGCCCCAGCATTTT.

The chain employs TRBV20-1 and TRBJ2-7; 8 nucleotides align to TRBD1. This CDR3 has 14 amino acids. Germline V CDR1 and CDR2: DFQATT, SNEGSKA (reference sequence). V gave up 1 base and J gave up 4 bases; unmatched junction bases: 6. The CDR3 DNA follows: TGCAGTGCTAGAGGCGGCAGGGGGCTGTACGAGCAGTACTTC. Translation gives CSARGGRGLYEQYF.

The V gene is TRBV30, the J gene TRBJ1-5; the match to TRBD1 covers 8 bases. The V and J ends lost 1 base and 5 bases, in that order; junction bases with no gene match: 4. Germline CDR1 and CDR2: GTSNPN and SVGIG (reference sequence). This CDR3 is 14 amino acids long. Here the CDR3 DNA reads TGTGCCTGGAGTGCAGGGGGCTTCTATCAGCCCCAGCATTTT. Amino acid sequence: CAWSAGGFYQPQHF.

This chain uses TRBV3-1 with TRBJ2-7; D is ambiguous. Germline V gene sequence: CDR1 LGHDT, CDR2 YNNKEL (reference sequence). Trimming pared 1 base from V and 1 base from J, leaving 8 bases between. CDR3 length: 14 amino acids. The CDR3 region is CASSQGTLSYEQYF. The CDR3 region has the DNA TGTGCCAGCAGCCAAGGCACATTGTCCTACGAGCAGTACTTC.

This clonotype has just a few counts. This chain uses TRBV28 with TRBJ2-2; no clear D gene. The CDR3 extends over 14 amino acids. V was cut by 3 bases and J by 2 bases, with 7 bases left in between. Looked up from germline, CDR1 is MDHEN and CDR2 is SYDVKM. This CDR3 reads CASSLGGNTGELFF. The DNA for the CDR3 is TGTGCCAGCAGTTTGGGCGGTAACACCGGGGAGCTGTTTTTT.

The rearrangement links TRBV24-1 to TRBJ2-1; D might be TRBD1 (5 bases). Trimming shortened V by 4 bases and J by 10 bases, and 16 bases separated the two germline ends. Germline CDR1 is KGHDR and CDR2 is SFDVKD. There are 14 residues in the CDR3. The CDR3 here is CATSDQGVVLEQFF. CDR3 DNA: TGTGCCACCAGTGACCAGGGCGTAGTCCTGGAGCAGTTCTTC.

The V gene is TRBV6-5, the J gene TRBJ2-7, with 10 nucleotides matching TRBD2. Germline V lookup: CDR1 MNHEY, CDR2 SVGAGI. The ends lost 10 bases at V and 2 bases at J; junction bases unmatched: 11. The CDR3 has 15 residues. The CDR3 reads CATTAKREGPYEQYF. CDR3 sequence (DNA): TGTGCCACCACCGCTAAGCGGGAGGGCCCCTACGAGCAGTACTTC.

The CDR3 loop reads CAWSLGAGGYTF. The CDR3 DNA follows: TGTGCCTGGAGTCTCGGGGCAGGTGGCTACACCTTC. The chain joins TRBV30 to TRBJ1-2; a possible D gene is TRBD1 (5 bases). CDR1 is GTSNPN, CDR2 SVGIG, per germline (reference sequence). V lost 2 bases and J lost 7, with 11 bases in between. CDR3 size: 12 residues.

The V and J genes are TRBV9 and TRBJ2-1; D not resolved. CDR3 length equals 13 residues. The ends were cut back, 3 bases at V and 7 bases at J, with 11 bases in the middle. CDR1 is SGDLS and CDR2 is YYNGEE in the germline V gene. Here the CDR3 DNA reads TGTGCCAGCAGCGCTCCCTTAAGGAATGAGCAGTTCTTC. Its protein product is CASSAPLRNEQFF.

This rearrangement joins TRBV29-1 to TRBJ2-1, with a weak D call TRBD2 (7 bases). The ends were cut back, 3 bases at V and 8 bases at J, with 11 bases in the middle. Germline CDR1 SQVTM, CDR2 ANQGSEA. This CDR3 comprises 12 residues. The CDR3 sequence: CSVELGGDEQFF. DNA for the CDR3: TGCAGCGTTGAGCTAGGGGGGGATGAGCAGTTCTTC.

This chain links TRBV27 with TRBJ2-7; TRBD2 aligns across 13 bases. CDR1 and CDR2 (germline): MNHEY, SMNVEV (reference sequence). The V gene end was trimmed by 5 bases and the J gene end by 4 bases; junction bases not matched to a gene: 8. The CDR3 spans 16 residues. The CDR3 nucleotides read TGTGCCAGCAGTCCACGGACTAGCGGGAGTCGGTACGAGCAGTACTTC. It yields the protein CASSPRTSGSRYEQYF.

V gene TRBV2 combines with J gene TRBJ2-1; a possible D gene is TRBD2 (6 bases). Trimming removed 3 bases at V and 4 bases at J, with 10 bases between. Germline V gene lookup returns CDR1 SNHLY and CDR2 FYNNEI. The CDR3 extends over 14 amino acids. CDR3 sequence reads: CASSDLGGYNEQFF. CDR3 DNA: TGTGCCAGCAGTGATCTGGGAGGATACAATGAGCAGTTCTTC. Together with reference TRBV2 and TRBJ2-1, the CDR3 gives the full variable domain: EPEVTQTPSHQVTQMGQEVILRCVPISNHLYFYWYRQILGQKVEFLVSFYNNEISEKSEIFDDQFSVERPDGSNFTLKIRSTKLEDSAMYFCASSDLGGYNEQFFGPGTRLTVL.

The J gene is TRBJ1-1, the V gene TRBV15, with D hard to call. The length of the CDR3 is 11 residues. With 0 bases removed from V and 4 bases from J, the gap between germline ends came to 0 bases. CDR1 and CDR2 (germline): LNHNV, YYDKDF (reference sequence). The DNA of the CDR3 is TGTGCCACCAGCAGAGACACTGAAGCTTTCTTT. It translates to CATSRDTEAFF.

The CDR3 DNA is TGTGCCAGCTCACCATTCGTCTTAGCGGGAGGAGATGAGCAGTTCTTC. Translating gives CASSPFVLAGGDEQFF. V usage is TRBV18 and J usage is TRBJ2-1; 10 bases are a match to TRBD2. The V segment lost 2 bases and the J segment 8 bases; nucleotides outside the gene matches: 9. This CDR3 has 16 residues. Germline lookup yields CDR1 KGHSH and CDR2 LQKENI.

The chain employs TRBV30 and TRBJ2-5; maybe TRBD2 (7 bases). Trimming left V 2 bases short and J 1 base short, with 11 bases between. The CDR3 extends over 14 amino acids. The germline gives CDR1 GTSNPN, CDR2 SVGIG (reference sequence). For the CDR3, the DNA is TGTGCCTGGAGTCGGGGGGCCCCCCAAGAGACCCAGTACTTC. It yields the protein CAWSRGAPQETQYF. Full variable domain (missing parts from reference TRBV30 and TRBJ2-5): SQTIHQWPATLVQPVGSPLSLECTVEGTSNPNLYWYRQAAGRGLQLLFYSVGIGQISSEVPQNLSASRPQDRQFILSSKKLLLSDSGFYLCAWSRGAPQETQYFGPGTRLLVL.

This chain joins TRBV5-1 and TRBJ1-1; D ambiguous. Germline V CDR1 and CDR2: SGHRS, YFSETQ. V lost 3 bases and J 0 bases, leaving 12 bases between the germline ends. This CDR3 comprises 15 residues. As DNA, the CDR3 is TGCGCCAGCAGCTCCTCCAGTGGCCTGAACACTGAAGCTTTCTTT. Translated, it gives CASSSSSGLNTEAFF.

The genes are TRBV20-1 and TRBJ2-5; a possible D gene is TRBD2 (5 bases). V lost 2 bases and J 5 bases, leaving 12 bases between the germline ends. CDR3 length: 13 residues. Looked up from germline, CDR1 is DFQATT and CDR2 is SNEGSKA (reference sequence). The CDR3 coding sequence is TGCAGTGCTAGACTACTAGGCGCGGAGACCCAGTACTTC. As protein: CSARLLGAETQYF.

V is TRBV15 and J is TRBJ1-1; D is possibly TRBD1 (5 bases). V gave up 2 bases and J gave up 7 bases, with 14 bases separating them. This CDR3 has 14 residues. Per the germline V gene, CDR1 is LNHNV and CDR2 is YYDKDF (reference sequence). CDR3 in DNA: TGTGCCACCAGCAGATACCAGGGCCAGTATGAAGCTTTCTTT. The encoded protein is CATSRYQGQYEAFF.

This chain joins TRBV20-1 and TRBJ2-1, with TRBD2 identical over 8 bases. The CDR3 totals 15 residues. The trim removed 4 bases at V and 3 bases at J, leaving 8 bases unmatched. Germline lookup yields CDR1 DFQATT and CDR2 SNEGSKA (reference sequence). This CDR3 is CSATQPTSDYNEQFF. As DNA, the CDR3 is TGCAGTGCTACCCAACCGACTAGCGACTACAATGAGCAGTTCTTC.